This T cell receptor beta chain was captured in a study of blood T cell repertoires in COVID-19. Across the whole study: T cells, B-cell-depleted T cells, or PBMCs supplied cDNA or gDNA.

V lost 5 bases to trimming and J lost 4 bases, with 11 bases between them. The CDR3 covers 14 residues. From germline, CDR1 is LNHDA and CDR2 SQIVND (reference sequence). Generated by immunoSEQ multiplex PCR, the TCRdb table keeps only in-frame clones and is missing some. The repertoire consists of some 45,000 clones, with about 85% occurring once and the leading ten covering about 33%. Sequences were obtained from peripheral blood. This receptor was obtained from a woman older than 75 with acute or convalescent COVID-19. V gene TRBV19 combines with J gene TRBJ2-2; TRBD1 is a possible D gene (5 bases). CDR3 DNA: TGTGCCAGTAGTCAGCCGCAGGGCACCGGGGAGCTGTTTTTT. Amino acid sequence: CASSQPQGTGELFF.